Included here is one TCR beta chain sequence, with context. What antigen it recognizes has not been identified. The record has no base qualities; no much larger clone is one base away. The record originates from a study of response to subunit inactivated influenza vaccine (dated by TCRdb to the late 2010s). Describing the broader study: To follow how T cells responded to a trivalent subunit inactivated influenza vaccine, the researchers relied on deep quantitative profiling of the T cell receptor repertoire. What the research found in general, with its limitations: The authors suggested that each seasonal influenza vaccination may recruit only a limited number of new T cells.

The junction shows trimming of 4 bases on V and 4 bases on J, plus 7 bases between the germline ends. CDR1 and CDR2, per the germline V gene, are MNHEY and SVGEGT. Measured from the cysteine to the phenylalanine, the CDR3 is 12 residues long. Only CDR3 DNA is held: 36 bases, read in frame from base 1. The library came from RT-PCR. The listed sequencing device is Illumina HiSeq 2500. TCRdb redid the processing of the public reads, applying fastp at Q25 and MiXCR, and retained in-frame beta chains. Each CDR3 protein appears once, grouped with its most common genes and DNA. Here the sample has roughly 780,000 distinct CDR3 sequences; under 20% occur a single time. Roughly 10% of the sample belongs to the ten largest clones.

The sequence joins TRBV6-2 or TRBV6-3 to TRBJ2-5; confidence is insufficient to name the D gene. This sequence was found in a middle-aged man who received an inactivated influenza vaccine. Donor details come from another sample of the same person, matched by shared clones. The source material was PBMCs from blood, sampled roughly 5 days after vaccination. CDR3 loop: CASSWTSETQYF. The DNA sequence reads TGTGCCAGCAGTTGGACCTCAGAGACCCAGTACTTC.